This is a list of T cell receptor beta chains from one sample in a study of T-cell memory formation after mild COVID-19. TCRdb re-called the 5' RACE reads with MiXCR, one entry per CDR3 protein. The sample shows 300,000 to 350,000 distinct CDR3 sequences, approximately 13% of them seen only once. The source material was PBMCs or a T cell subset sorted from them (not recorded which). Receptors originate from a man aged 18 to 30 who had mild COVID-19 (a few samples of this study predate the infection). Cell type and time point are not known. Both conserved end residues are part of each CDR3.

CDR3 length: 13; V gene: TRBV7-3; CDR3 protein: CASSSRVHGELFF
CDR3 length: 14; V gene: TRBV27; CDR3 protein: CASSLTGAGTEAFF
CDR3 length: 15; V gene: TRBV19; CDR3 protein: CASVRFVGMNTEAFF
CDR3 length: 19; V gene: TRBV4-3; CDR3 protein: CASSQDLWQAAGETGELFF
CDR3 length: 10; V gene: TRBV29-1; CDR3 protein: CSVGQGLTFF
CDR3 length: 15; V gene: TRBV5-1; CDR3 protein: CASSLTGGPYNEQFF
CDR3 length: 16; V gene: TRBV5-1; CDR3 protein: CASSLQSGSSYNEQFF
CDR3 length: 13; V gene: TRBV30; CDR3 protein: CAWSVLGEETQYF
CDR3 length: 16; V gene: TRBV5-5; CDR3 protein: CASSQGTGKNPGELFF
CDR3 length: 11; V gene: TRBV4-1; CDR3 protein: CASSQRTRVYF
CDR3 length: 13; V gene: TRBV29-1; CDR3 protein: CSAAQGTNTEAFF
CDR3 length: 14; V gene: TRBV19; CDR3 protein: CASSMRGDYQPQHF
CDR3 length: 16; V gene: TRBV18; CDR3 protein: CASSQMAPANTDTQYF
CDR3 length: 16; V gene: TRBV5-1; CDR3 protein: CASSLDMGAVNTEAFF
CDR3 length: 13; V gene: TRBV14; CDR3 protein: CASSQDIGTTQYF
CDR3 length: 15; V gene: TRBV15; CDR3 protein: CATSRDPSGNQPQHF
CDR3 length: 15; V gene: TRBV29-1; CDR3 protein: CSGINNRGPNNEQFF
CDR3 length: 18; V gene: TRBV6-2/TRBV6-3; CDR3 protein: CASSLLNPWRATNEKLFF
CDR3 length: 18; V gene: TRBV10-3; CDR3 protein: CAISESFRDRGYNSPLHF
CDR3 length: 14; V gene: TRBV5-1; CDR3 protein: CASGLRGASYEQYF
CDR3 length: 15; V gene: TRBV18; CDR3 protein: CASSPGHRTYNEQFF
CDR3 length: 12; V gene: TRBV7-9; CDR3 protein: CASSVSNEKLFF
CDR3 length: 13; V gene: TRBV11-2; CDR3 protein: CASSFQDTYEQYF